The following is a T cell receptor delta chain sequence with its context. The antigen it recognizes is unknown. One junction end does not reproduce the germline sequence, and a read error may be involved. This sample stems from a study of gamma-delta T cells after stem cell transplantation (TCRdb year 2016). The cysteine opens and the phenylalanine closes a CDR3 of 21 amino acids. Kept here is only the CDR3 DNA, which spans 63 bases and is read in frame from base 1. CDR1 and CDR2 (GEAIGNYY, EKD) derive from the germline V gene. Libraries were made using RT-PCR. Data came from an Illumina MiSeq. TCRdb called clones afresh from the public reads with CATT; identical DNA rows were later merged. Within this sample are about 1,700 delta-chain clones, with about 15% of them counted one time only. Around 15% of the sample is held by the ten biggest clonotypes.

Here the chain combines TRDV2 and TRDJ3, with 9 middle bases fitting TRDD3. Sequenced: gamma-delta T cells. The clonotype comes from a human donor. It is not recorded whose cells these are; they may come from a transplant donor. This receptor has the CDR3 CACDTVSMGDISSLDTREMFF. The bases are TGTGCCTGTGACACCGTCTCAATGGGGGATATTTCCTCCTTAGACACCCGAGAGATGTTTTTC.